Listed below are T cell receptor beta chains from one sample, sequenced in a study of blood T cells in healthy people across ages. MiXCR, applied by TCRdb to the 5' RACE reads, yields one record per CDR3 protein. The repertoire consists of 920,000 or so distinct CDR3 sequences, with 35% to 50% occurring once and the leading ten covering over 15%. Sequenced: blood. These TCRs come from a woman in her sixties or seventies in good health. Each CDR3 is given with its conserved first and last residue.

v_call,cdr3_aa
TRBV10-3,CAISDSKGQETQYF
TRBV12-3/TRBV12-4,CASRVGRARNEQYF
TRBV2,CASSWPTDTQYF
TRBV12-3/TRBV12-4,CASSLRPTDTQYF
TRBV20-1,CNAEAGFEQFF
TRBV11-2,CASSHREGANTDTQYF
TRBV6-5,CASSYVWGSDTQYF
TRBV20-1,CSAREMGGGSYNEQFF
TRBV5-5,CASSLVTLNYGYTF
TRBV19,CASSIVADRAQHF
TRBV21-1,CASGWGREFRYGRYF
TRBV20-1,CSAKSPYYEQYF
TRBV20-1,CSARPYIFSYNEQFF
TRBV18,CASSPTPGTVYGADTQYF
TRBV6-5,CASMSSYEQYF
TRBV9,CASSAGLGTYEQYF
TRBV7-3,CASSLGVSGSAPGELFF
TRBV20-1,CSARGAGSQETQYF
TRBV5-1,CASSFVSSGSSEQYF
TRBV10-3,CASEAEPIGEQFF
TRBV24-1,CATSVGDNSNQPQHF
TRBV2,CASSEMAVGFF
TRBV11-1,CASSLGPNVVQETQYF
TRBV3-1,CASSPDIQETQYF
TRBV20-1,CSAVDRETQYF
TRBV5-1,CASHEQGRVDEQYF
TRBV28,CASSLMGAQGTDTQYF
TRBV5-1,CASSLRADMVGGEQYF
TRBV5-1,CASSLGRGSGSDTQYF
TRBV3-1,CASSPSDRGPVPQHF
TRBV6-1,CASNQWGLAGRVETQYF
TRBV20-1,CSARGTGLNEQYF
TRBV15,CATSPGTSGRHEQFF
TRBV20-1,CSAGDRYEQFF
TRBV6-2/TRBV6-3,CAACPGLGLLEQYF
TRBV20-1,CSARDPGGRTDTQYF
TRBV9,CASSTRAIPEKLFF
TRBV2,CAGSNQAVHGNEQYF
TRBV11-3,CASSLTSYTDTQYF
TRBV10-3,CAISEDGRSNTQYF
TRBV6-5,CASSYSRISGNEQFF
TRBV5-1,CASSSSLAATSYEQYF
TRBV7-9,CASSPRRLAGGLVNEQFF
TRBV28,CASSAGVNEQFF
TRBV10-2,CASSPSGRPTETQYF
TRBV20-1,CSARDPGAGGSTDTQYF
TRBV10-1,CASSGTGTGINEQYF
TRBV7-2,CASSLVGGGNSPLHF
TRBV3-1,CASSGTENSPLHF
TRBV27,CASAHGHEQYF
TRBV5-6,CASRSGGDVKGYTF
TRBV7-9,CASSLSGARETQYF
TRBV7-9,CASSLGGVPHTDTQYF